The 5 T cell receptor beta chains in this list originate from one sample, sequenced in a study of blood T cell repertoires in COVID-19. TCRdb's table, derived via immunoSEQ multiplex PCR, lists solely in-frame clones and lacks some. This sample has 130,000 to 150,000 clones, with around 89% found just once. The sample taken for sequencing was peripheral blood. These receptors were collected from a woman aged 60-75 years with active COVID-19.

This rearrangement joins TRBV9 to TRBJ2-2; 10 bases map to TRBD2. The length of the CDR3 is 16 residues. The junction had 9 bases not matched to a gene; V was cut back by 3 bases and J by 7 bases. The germline CDR1 and CDR2 sequences are SGDLS and YYNGEE. CDR3: CASSAGSGRAVGELFF. CDR3 nucleotides: TGTGCCAGCAGCGCGGGAAGCGGGAGGGCCGTCGGGGAGCTGTTTTTT. Full variable domain (rest looked up from reference TRBV9 and TRBJ2-2): DSGVTQTPKHLITATGQRVTLRCSPRSGDLSVYWYQQSLDQGLQFLIQYYNGEERAKGNILERFSAQQFPDLHSELNLSSLELGDSALYFCASSAGSGRAVGELFFGEGSRLTVL.

The J gene is TRBJ2-7, the V gene TRBV11-1; 9 positions match TRBD1. Germline V gene data show CDR1 as SGHAT and CDR2 as FQDESV (reference sequence). Trimming removed 5 bases from V and 2 bases from J; junction bases left unmatched: 7. This CDR3 comprises 15 residues. The CDR3 nucleotides read TGTGCCAGCAGCCGAAGAGACAGGGGGGCCTACGAGCAGTACTTC. Its protein is CASSRRDRGAYEQYF.

The chain uses TRBV3-1 (or the pseudogene TRBV3-2) and TRBJ2-7; 14 nucleotides agree with TRBD2. After removal of 6 bases from V and 5 bases from J, the junction contained 9 bases not matched to a gene. The CDR3 is 16 amino acids. Germline lookup yields CDR1 LGHDT and CDR2 YNNKEL (reference sequence). The CDR3 loop reads CASREAGTSGRNEQYF. Written as DNA, the CDR3 is TGTGCCAGCAGGGAGGCCGGGACTAGCGGGAGAAACGAGCAGTACTTC.

The chain combines TRBV28 with TRBJ1-1, with TRBD1 as a possible D gene (6 bases). V dropped 0 bases and J dropped 2 bases, with 13 bases sitting between them. The V gene's germline CDR1 is MDHEN and CDR2 SYDVKM. The CDR3 extends over 16 amino acids. CDR3 in DNA: TGTGCCAGCAGTTTATGGTCAGGGGCGGATAACACTGAAGCTTTCTTT. Amino acid sequence: CASSLWSGADNTEAFF.

V and J are TRBV10-2 and TRBJ2-7, with 8 positions matching TRBD2. This CDR3 region has 15 residues. The V segment lost 6 bases and the J segment 9 bases; nucleotides outside the gene matches: 16. Looked up from germline, CDR1 is WSHSY and CDR2 is SAAADI. The CDR3 region has the DNA TGCGCCAGCAGGCAGGCGGCTAGCGGGCCTGATGGGCAGTACTTC. The encoded protein is CASRQAASGPDGQYF.